A single sample is the source of the 24 T cell receptor beta chains below, sequenced in a study of blood T cell repertoires in COVID-19 (dated by TCRdb to the early 2020s). The library was built by means of the immunoSEQ multiplex PCR assay. TCRdb stores this immuneACCESS table with in-frame sequences only. Part of the clones is absent; in the studies checked, under half of the shortfall reflects unresolved V genes, and no reason is known for the rest. For this sample the table gives 85,000 to 100,000 clones, of which roughly 87% were detected only once. The biggest ten clones account for about 4% of the sample. The sequencing input was peripheral blood. The receptors were sampled from a man in his fifties or sixties with acute or convalescent COVID-19.

The chain uses TRBV7-8 and TRBJ1-2; 7 bases match TRBD1. Germline loops: CDR1 SGHVS, CDR2 FQNEAQ. The CDR3 runs 15 residues. Losses at the gene ends were 0 bases for V and 3 bases for J; bases not matched to a gene: 4. CDR3 loop: CASSLAQGVYYGYTF. CDR3 DNA: TGTGCCAGCAGCTTAGCGCAGGGGGTGTACTATGGCTACACCTTC.

The genes are TRBV10-3 and TRBJ2-3; 8 bases align to TRBD2. V lost 3 bases to trimming and J lost 0 bases; unmatched junction nucleotides: 8. The CDR3 totals 17 residues. The V gene's germline CDR1 is ENHRY and CDR2 SYGVKD. The CDR3 DNA sequence: TGTGCCATCAGTGAAGGTTTAATAGCGGGGAGCACAGATACGCAGTATTTT. Translating it yields CAISEGLIAGSTDTQYF.

The chain uses TRBV30 and TRBJ1-3; D is uncertain. V lost 0 bases and J lost 0, with 12 bases in between. Germline lookup yields CDR1 GTSNPN and CDR2 SVGIG (reference sequence). The CDR3 contains 16 residues. CDR3: CAWSVTAASSGNTIYF. CDR3 coding DNA: TGTGCCTGGAGTGTAACGGCAGCGAGCTCTGGAAACACCATATATTTT.

This rearrangement joins TRBV7-2 to TRBJ2-7, with 9 nucleotides matching TRBD1. The CDR3 sequence is 15 residues long. V lost 5 bases and J lost 3; bases outside the gene matches: 8. Germline-derived CDR1 and CDR2 are SGHTA and FQGNSA. CDR3 nucleotides: TGTGCCAGCAGCACCACAGGGGGCTTCTTCTACGAGCAGTACTTC. Its translation is CASSTTGGFFYEQYF.

V usage is TRBV19 and J usage is TRBJ2-6; 7 positions match TRBD1. CDR1 is LNHDA and CDR2 is SQIVND in the germline V gene (reference sequence). V dropped 3 bases and J dropped 0; count of bases not matched to a gene: 8. This CDR3 comprises 18 residues. CDR3 region: CASSMGQILGSGANVLTF. The CDR3 nucleotides are TGTGCCAGTAGTATGGGACAGATCCTTGGCTCTGGGGCCAACGTCCTGACTTTC.

The chain combines TRBV9 with TRBJ2-7; 12 bases are shared with TRBD2. V dropped 2 bases and J dropped 2; count of bases not matched to a gene: 5. There are 16 residues in the CDR3. The germline CDR1 and CDR2 sequences are SGDLS and YYNGEE. The CDR3 loop reads CASSVAGLAGPYEQYF. CDR3 nucleotide sequence: TGTGCCAGCAGCGTGGCGGGACTAGCGGGCCCCTACGAGCAGTACTTC.

The rearrangement uses TRBV11-3 and TRBJ2-3; tentative D call: TRBD2 (5 bases). The CDR3 spans 16 residues. CDR1 and CDR2 (germline): SGHNT, YENEEA. V lost 1 base, J lost 0 bases, and 11 bases lay in between. The CDR3 reads CASSLGAASSTDTQYF. CDR3 nucleotide sequence: TGTGCCAGCAGCTTAGGAGCGGCATCTAGCACAGATACGCAGTATTTT.

This chain links TRBV7-2 with TRBJ2-3, with unresolved D. Germline V CDR1 and CDR2: SGHTA, FQGNSA. The CDR3 is made up of 15 amino acids. The V and J ends lost 1 base and 2 bases respectively, with 10 bases between them. In nucleotides, the CDR3 is TGTGCCAGCAGCTTAGTGGGCAGAGTCACAGATACGCAGTATTTT. It encodes CASSLVGRVTDTQYF. Together with reference TRBV7-2 and TRBJ2-3, the CDR3 gives the full variable domain: GAGVSQSPSNKVTEKGKDVELRCDPISGHTALYWYRQSLGQGLEFLIYFQGNSAPDKSGLPSDRFSAERTGGSVSTLTIQRTQQEDSAVYLCASSLVGRVTDTQYFGPGTRLTVL.

The chain carries TRBV25-1 and TRBJ1-2; TRBD1 agrees at 7 bases. V trimming: 8 bases; J trimming: 9 bases; junction bases outside the gene matches: 6. Germline V gene lookup returns CDR1 MGHDK and CDR2 SYGVNS. CDR3 length: 11 amino acids. The chain's CDR3 is CASRGDSRYTF. The CDR3 DNA follows: TGTGCCAGCCGCGGGGACAGCCGCTACACCTTC.

The chain combines TRBV6-5 with TRBJ2-1; 12 bases are a match to TRBD1. The CDR3 consists of 13 residues. After removal of 8 bases from V and 8 bases from J, the junction contained 4 bases not matched to a gene. The germline gives CDR1 MNHEY, CDR2 SVGAGI. The CDR3 DNA follows: TGTGCCAGCCGGGACAGGGGGCGATATGAGCAGTTCTTC. Protein sequence: CASRDRGRYEQFF.

The V gene is TRBV7-9, the J gene TRBJ2-2; D is possibly TRBD1 (6 bases). CDR3 length: 13 residues. Per the germline V gene, CDR1 is SEHNR and CDR2 is FQNEAQ (reference sequence). V was shortened by 3 bases and J by 7 bases, with 9 bases between the two germline ends. The DNA of the CDR3 is TGTGCCAGCAGCTTGCTACAGGGCGGGGAGCTGTTTTTT. Translated: CASSLLQGGELFF.

V usage is TRBV5-1 and J usage is TRBJ2-2, with a possible D match to TRBD1 (5 bases). Germline-derived CDR1 and CDR2 are SGHRS and YFSETQ. The V end was cut by 3 bases, the J end by 6 bases, with 18 bases between. The CDR3 has 16 residues. CDR3 nucleotide sequence: TGCGCCAGCAGCTCCAGGGATTTAAGTTACGCCGGGGAGCTGTTTTTT. Translated, it gives CASSSRDLSYAGELFF.

The chain combines TRBV5-1 with TRBJ2-4, with D tentatively TRBD1 (7 bases). Looked up from germline, CDR1 is SGHRS and CDR2 is YFSETQ. Between the trimmed V and J ends, which lost 4 bases and 2 bases, there was a span of 10 bases. The CDR3 sequence is 14 residues long. CDR3 DNA: TGCGCCAGCAGCCCAGGGGGGACCAAAAACATTCAGTACTTC. This gives the protein CASSPGGTKNIQYF.

The V call is TRBV19, the J call TRBJ2-1; TRBD1 aligns across 9 bases. CDR1 and CDR2 (germline): LNHDA, SQIVND (reference sequence). Germline trimming cut 9 bases from V and 5 bases from J; bases unmatched to any gene: 5. The CDR3 consists of 13 residues. The CDR3 reads CASQGQGNNEQFF. Here the CDR3 DNA reads TGTGCCAGCCAGGGACAGGGAAACAATGAGCAGTTCTTC.

V is TRBV19 and J is TRBJ1-6; 8 positions match TRBD1. J gave up 10 bases and V 7 bases, and 9 bases lay outside the gene matches. The CDR3 totals 14 residues. Germline CDR1 LNHDA, CDR2 SQIVND (reference sequence). Here the CDR3 reads CASTLDRDGSPLHF. As DNA, the CDR3 is TGTGCCAGTACCTTGGACAGGGACGGGTCACCCCTCCACTTT. Full variable domain (rest looked up from reference TRBV19 and TRBJ1-6): DGGITQSPKYLFRKEGQNVTLSCEQNLNHDAMYWYRQDPGQGLRLIYYSQIVNDFQKGDIAEGYSVSREKKESFPLTVTSAQKNPTAFYLCASTLDRDGSPLHFGNGTRLTVT.

V gene TRBV5-4 combines with J gene TRBJ2-5; 7 nucleotides match TRBD1. The CDR3 consists of 13 residues. CDR1 is SGHNT, CDR2 YYREEE, per germline (reference sequence). V gave up 4 bases and J gave up 5 bases; unmatched junction bases: 5. The CDR3 is CASSRGGAETQYF. The DNA of the CDR3 is TGTGCCAGCAGCAGAGGGGGCGCCGAGACCCAGTACTTC.

The DNA for the CDR3 is TGTGCCAGCAGCGTCCAGACAGGGAGTACCGGGGAGCTGTTTTTT. Its protein is CASSVQTGSTGELFF. The V call is TRBV9, the J call TRBJ2-2; 7 nucleotides match TRBD1. The V and J ends lost 2 bases and 5 bases, in that order; junction bases with no gene match: 6. Germline CDR1 reads SGDLS; CDR2 reads YYNGEE. This CDR3 is 15 amino acids long.

The sample holds many counts of this clone. The rearrangement uses TRBV10-3 and TRBJ1-6; 11 bases align to TRBD1. Germline CDR1 and CDR2: ENHRY and SYGVKD. The CDR3 runs to 13 residues. V trimming: 3 bases; J trimming: 13 bases; junction bases outside the gene matches: 2. The DNA for the CDR3 is TGTGCCATCAGTGAAGGGGACAGGGGGCCCCTCCACTTT. This sequence encodes CAISEGDRGPLHF.

This chain joins TRBV28 and TRBJ1-5; the match to TRBD1 covers 11 bases. The CDR3 consists of 16 residues. V was pared by 5 bases and J by 7 bases, with 10 bases of the junction left unmatched. Per germline, CDR1 MDHEN and CDR2 SYDVKM. CDR3 protein: CASSPPGQGVLQPQHF. CDR3 nucleotides: TGTGCCAGCAGTCCCCCGGGACAGGGGGTACTACAGCCCCAGCATTTT.

The CDR3 here is CASSLGTGGTTNTGELFF. The CDR3 nucleotides are TGTGCCAGCAGCCTAGGGACAGGGGGCACTACGAACACCGGGGAGCTGTTTTTT. This rearrangement joins TRBV7-6 to TRBJ2-2; 12 bases line up with TRBD1. The CDR3 contains 18 residues. The V segment lost 5 bases and the J segment 0 bases; nucleotides outside the gene matches: 7. Germline values: CDR1 SGHVS, CDR2 FNYEAQ.

The rearrangement joins TRBV7-8 to TRBJ2-7; 10 bases match TRBD1. V gave up 5 bases and J gave up 5 bases; unmatched junction bases: 9. This CDR3 is 15 amino acids long. The germline V gene has CDR1 SGHVS and CDR2 FQNEAQ. The chain's CDR3 is CASSQMDRGRDEQYF. DNA for the CDR3: TGTGCCAGCAGCCAAATGGACAGGGGGAGGGACGAGCAGTACTTC.

This clone was counted once. The CDR3 DNA sequence: TGTGCCAGTAGTCCAAGGGGCTTCTCTGGAAACACCATATATTTT. It codes for CASSPRGFSGNTIYF. The gene calls are TRBV19 and TRBJ1-3; the D gene is possibly TRBD1 (5 bases). This CDR3 spans 15 amino acids. V shed 5 bases and J shed 0 bases, with 11 bases lying between them. Looked up from germline, CDR1 is LNHDA and CDR2 is SQIVND (reference sequence).

The V gene is TRBV4-1, the J gene TRBJ1-3; D remains ambiguous. CDR1 is MGHRA, CDR2 YSYEKL, per germline. The CDR3 loop spans 14 amino acids. Trimming left V 6 bases short and J 0 bases short, with 9 bases between. As DNA, the CDR3 is TGCGCCAGCAGACAGCGGAACTCTGGAAACACCATATATTTT. It encodes CASRQRNSGNTIYF.

V is TRBV4-2 and J is TRBJ2-3; D not certain. Trimming pared 8 bases from V and 4 bases from J, leaving 19 bases between. CDR3 length equals 15 residues. From germline, CDR1 is LGHNA and CDR2 YNFKEQ. CDR3 in DNA: TGTGCCAGCGCTTCGCGGATCCAACGCCCAGATACGCAGTATTTT. Its translation is CASASRIQRPDTQYF.